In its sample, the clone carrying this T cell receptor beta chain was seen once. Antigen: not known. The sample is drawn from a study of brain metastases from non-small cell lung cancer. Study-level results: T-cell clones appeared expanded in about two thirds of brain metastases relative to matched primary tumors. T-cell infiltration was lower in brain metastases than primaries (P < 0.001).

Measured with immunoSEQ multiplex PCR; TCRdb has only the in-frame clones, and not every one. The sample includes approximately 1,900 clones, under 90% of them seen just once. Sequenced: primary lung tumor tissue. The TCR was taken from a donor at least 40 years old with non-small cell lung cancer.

CDR3 residues: CASSIQTGLTETQYF. In DNA form, the CDR3 reads TGTGCCAGCAGTATCCAAACCGGGTTGACAGAGACCCAGTACTTC. The rearrangement uses TRBV6-2 or TRBV6-3 and TRBJ2-5; D gene unclear. The CDR3 consists of 15 residues. Germline V lookup: CDR1 MNHEY, CDR2 SVGEGT. V was shortened by 5 bases and J by 4 bases, with 17 bases between the two germline ends.